The 5 T cell receptor beta chains listed next were all sequenced from one sample in a study of cytomegalovirus exposure and HLA in healthy donors. Primers for the PCR totalled 60 Vbeta and 13 Jbeta. This table comes from immunoSEQ multiplex PCR, and its TCRdb copy is limited to in-frame clones, with some not included. The profile shows a few hundred thousand clones, roughly 80% of them singletons. The specimen was PBMCs. Receptors were obtained from a man aged 40-49 years in good health and CMV-seronegative.

The chain joins TRBV4-2 to TRBJ2-2; TRBD2 might be the D (6 bases). The germline CDR1 and CDR2 sequences are LGHNA and YNFKEQ. The ends were cut back, 4 bases at V and 7 bases at J, with 16 bases in the middle. This CDR3 has 15 amino acids. Here the CDR3 reads CASSPRESGFGELFF. In nucleotides, the CDR3 is TGTGCCAGCAGCCCCCGGGAGTCGGGGTTCGGGGAGCTGTTTTTT.

A note on this clone: In the same sample, other DNA sequences code for this CDR3. The V and J genes are TRBV7-6 and TRBJ2-7, with 14 bases matching TRBD2. The CDR3 is 15 amino acids. The trim removed 5 bases at V and 3 bases at J, leaving 3 bases unmatched. The germline CDR1 and CDR2 sequences are SGHVS and FNYEAQ. The CDR3 sequence: CASSLGTSGSYEQYF. The CDR3 DNA reads TGTGCCAGCAGCCTCGGGACTAGCGGGAGCTACGAGCAGTACTTC.

As DNA, the CDR3 is TGTGCCAGCAGCTCGCAGGGAGGTACGCAGTATTTT. It specifies CASSSQGGTQYF. The chain recombines TRBV7-2 with TRBJ2-3, with D perhaps TRBD2 (6 bases). Germline V CDR1 and CDR2: SGHTA, FQGNSA. The CDR3 sequence is 12 residues long. V was clipped by 4 bases and J by 8 bases, with 10 bases between them.

V usage is TRBV2 and J usage is TRBJ2-1; 11 bases are a match to TRBD2. The CDR3 runs 16 residues. The V gene end was trimmed by 1 base and the J gene end by 3 bases; junction bases not matched to a gene: 2. CDR1 and CDR2 from the germline V gene are SNHLY and FYNNEI. The CDR3 protein is CASSEGTSGGYNEQFF. The CDR3 bases are TGTGCCAGCAGTGAAGGAACTAGCGGGGGCTACAATGAGCAGTTCTTC.

V gene TRBV29-1 combines with J gene TRBJ1-1; 9 nucleotides align to TRBD1. Per the germline V gene, CDR1 is SQVTM and CDR2 is ANQGSEA. J was trimmed by 0 bases and V by 7 bases; bases with no gene match: 6. The CDR3 spans 14 residues. The CDR3 nucleotides are TGCAGCGACGGACAGGGGCTCATGAACACTGAAGCTTTCTTT. It encodes CSDGQGLMNTEAFF.